Detailed here is one T cell receptor (beta chain). This CDR3 is built from 14 residues. Germline lookup yields CDR1 MNHEY and CDR2 SMNVEV (reference sequence). This sample was included in a study of cytomegalovirus exposure and HLA in healthy donors. In the study overall: For the roughly 390 genotyped donors, 80% to 90% fell within the Caucasian-associated ancestry cluster.

60 Vbeta and 13 Jbeta primers were used in PCR. Measured with immunoSEQ multiplex PCR; TCRdb has only the in-frame clones, and not every one. The sample holds 170,000 or so clones, 75% to 90% seen once. The source is a male donor in good health and CMV-seropositive. J is TRBJ2-5 and V is TRBV27; D is perhaps TRBD2 (7 bases). The J call could be wrong; TRBJ2-7 is a better fit for the DNA end. The sequencing input was PBMCs. This CDR3 reads CASSQWRGGYEQYF. The CDR3 DNA reads as TGTGCCAGCAGCCAGTGGAGGGGGGGCTACGAGCAGTACTTC.